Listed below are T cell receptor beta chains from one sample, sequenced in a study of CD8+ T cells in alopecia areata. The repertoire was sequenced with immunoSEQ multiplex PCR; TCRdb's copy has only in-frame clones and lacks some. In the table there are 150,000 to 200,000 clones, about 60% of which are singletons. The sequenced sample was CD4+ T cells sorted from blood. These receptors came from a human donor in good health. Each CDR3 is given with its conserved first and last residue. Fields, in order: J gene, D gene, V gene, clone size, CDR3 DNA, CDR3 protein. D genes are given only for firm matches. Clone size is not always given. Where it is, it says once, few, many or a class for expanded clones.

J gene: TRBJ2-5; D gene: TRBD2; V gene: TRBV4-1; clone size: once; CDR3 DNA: TGCGCCAGCAGCCAAAGGGGACTAGCGGGGGGGTACCAAGAGACCCAGTACTTC; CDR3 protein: CASSQRGLAGGYQETQYF
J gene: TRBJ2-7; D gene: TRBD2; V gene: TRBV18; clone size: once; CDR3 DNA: TGTGCCAGCTCACCAGAGGGACTAGCGGGAAGTTACGAGCAGTACTTC; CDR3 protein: CASSPEGLAGSYEQYF
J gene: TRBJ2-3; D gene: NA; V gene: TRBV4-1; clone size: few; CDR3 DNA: TGCGCCAGCAGCCACCCCGGAGATACGCAGTATTTT; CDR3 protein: CASSHPGDTQYF
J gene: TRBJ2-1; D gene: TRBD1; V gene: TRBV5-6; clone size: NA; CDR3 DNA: TGTGCCAGCAGCTATGGGACAGGGAGCTCCTACAATGAGCAGTTCTTC; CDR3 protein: CASSYGTGSSYNEQFF
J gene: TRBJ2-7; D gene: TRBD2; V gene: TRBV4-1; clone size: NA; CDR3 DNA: TGCGCCAGCAGCCAAGTAGGGACTAGCGGGGAGCAGTACTTC; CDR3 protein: CASSQVGTSGEQYF
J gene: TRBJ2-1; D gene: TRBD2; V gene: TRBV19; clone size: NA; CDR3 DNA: TGTGCCAGTAGTATTTACCGGGAGGGATACAATGAGCAGTTCTTC; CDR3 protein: CASSIYREGYNEQFF
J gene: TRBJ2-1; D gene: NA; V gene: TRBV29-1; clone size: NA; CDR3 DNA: TGCAGCGTGGACTGGAGCTCCTACAATGAGCAGTTCTTC; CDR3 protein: CSVDWSSYNEQFF
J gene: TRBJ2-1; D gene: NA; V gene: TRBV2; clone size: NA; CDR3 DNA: TGTGCCAGCAGCAGGGACTCGAACTACAATGAGCAGTTCTTC; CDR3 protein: CASSRDSNYNEQFF
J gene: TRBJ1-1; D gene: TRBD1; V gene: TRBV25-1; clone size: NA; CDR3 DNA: TGTGCCAGCGGTTCGGACAGGGGGCGCGTTGAAGCTTTCTTT; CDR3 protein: CASGSDRGRVEAFF
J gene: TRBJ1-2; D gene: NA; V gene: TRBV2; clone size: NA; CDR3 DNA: TGTGCCAGCAATGGGAGGGGGTACTATGGCTACACCTTC; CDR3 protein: CASNGRGYYGYTF
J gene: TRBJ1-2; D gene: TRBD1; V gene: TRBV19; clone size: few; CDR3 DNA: TGTGCCAGTAGTAGGGGGACAGACCATGGCTACACCTTC; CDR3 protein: CASSRGTDHGYTF
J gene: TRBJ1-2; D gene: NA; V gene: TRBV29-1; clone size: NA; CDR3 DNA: TGCAGCGTTGAACTCAGGTCCCCCTATGGCTACACCTTC; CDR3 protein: CSVELRSPYGYTF
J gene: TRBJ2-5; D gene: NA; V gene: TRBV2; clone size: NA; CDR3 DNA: TGTGCCAGCAGTGAATCGCGGGTTAAAGAGACCCAGTACTTC; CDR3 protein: CASSESRVKETQYF
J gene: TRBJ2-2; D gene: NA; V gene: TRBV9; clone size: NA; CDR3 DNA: TGTGCCAGCAGCGTTTCTAGCGTGGGGGCCGGGGAGCTGTTTTTT; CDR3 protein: CASSVSSVGAGELFF
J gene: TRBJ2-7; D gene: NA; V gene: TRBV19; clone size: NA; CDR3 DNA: TGTGCCAGTCAGGGACTCTTCTACGAGCAGTACTTC; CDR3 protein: CASQGLFYEQYF
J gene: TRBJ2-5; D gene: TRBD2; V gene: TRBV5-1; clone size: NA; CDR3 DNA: TGCGCCAGCAGCCCGACGCTACTAGCGGGAGGAGAGACCCAGTACTTC; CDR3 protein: CASSPTLLAGGETQYF
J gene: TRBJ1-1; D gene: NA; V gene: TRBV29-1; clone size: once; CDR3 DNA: TGCACCTCATTCGGGGTAGGAAACACTGAAGCTTTCTTT; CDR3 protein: CTSFGVGNTEAFF
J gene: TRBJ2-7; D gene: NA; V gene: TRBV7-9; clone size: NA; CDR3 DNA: TGTGCCAGCAGCCCACGGGACCTAAACTGGGAGCAGTACTTC; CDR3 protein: CASSPRDLNWEQYF
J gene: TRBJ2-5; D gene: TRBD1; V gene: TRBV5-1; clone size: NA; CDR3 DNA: TGCGCCAGCAGCAGATCGGGACAGGCGGGGGAGACCCAGTACTTC; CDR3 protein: CASSRSGQAGETQYF
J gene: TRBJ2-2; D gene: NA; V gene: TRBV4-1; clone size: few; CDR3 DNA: TGCGCCAGCAGCCAAGAAACAGGTGCCCCCGGGGAGCTGTTTTTT; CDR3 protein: CASSQETGAPGELFF
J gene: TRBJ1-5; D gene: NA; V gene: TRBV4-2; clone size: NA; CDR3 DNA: TGTGCCAGCAGCCAAGCGGTCAGGGGTGATCAGCCCCAGCATTTT; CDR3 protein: CASSQAVRGDQPQHF
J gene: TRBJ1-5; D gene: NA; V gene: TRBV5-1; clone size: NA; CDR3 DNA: TGCGCCAGCAGCTTGTCGGATCCGAGCAATCAGCCCCAGCATTTT; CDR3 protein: CASSLSDPSNQPQHF
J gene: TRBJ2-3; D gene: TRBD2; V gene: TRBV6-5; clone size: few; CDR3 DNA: TGTGCCAGTGTAGCGGGGAGCACAGATACGCAGTATTTT; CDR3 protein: CASVAGSTDTQYF
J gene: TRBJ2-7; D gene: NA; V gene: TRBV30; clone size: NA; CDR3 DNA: TGTGCCTACCGGGGGTCCCGGGAGCAGTACTTC; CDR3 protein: CAYRGSREQYF
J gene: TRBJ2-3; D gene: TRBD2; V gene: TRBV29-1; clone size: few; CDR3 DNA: TGCAGCGTCGTCAGACTAGCGGGAGATTATGGCACAGATACGCAGTATTTT; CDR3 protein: CSVVRLAGDYGTDTQYF
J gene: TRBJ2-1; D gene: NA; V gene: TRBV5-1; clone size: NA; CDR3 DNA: TGCGCCAGCAGCTTAGGCGGCCCTCGAAATGAGCAGTTCTTC; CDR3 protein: CASSLGGPRNEQFF
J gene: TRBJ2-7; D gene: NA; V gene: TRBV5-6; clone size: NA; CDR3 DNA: TGTGCCAGCAGCCCAACAGGACCCTACGAGCAGTACTTC; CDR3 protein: CASSPTGPYEQYF
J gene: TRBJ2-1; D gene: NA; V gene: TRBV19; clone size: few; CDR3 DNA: TGTGCCAGTAGTATGAGACAGGGAGGGGATGAGCAGTTCTTC; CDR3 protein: CASSMRQGGDEQFF
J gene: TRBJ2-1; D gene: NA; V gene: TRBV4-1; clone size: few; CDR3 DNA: TGCGCCAGCAGCAACGCTGGGGGACTGACCGGTTACAATGAGCAGTTCTTC; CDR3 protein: CASSNAGGLTGYNEQFF